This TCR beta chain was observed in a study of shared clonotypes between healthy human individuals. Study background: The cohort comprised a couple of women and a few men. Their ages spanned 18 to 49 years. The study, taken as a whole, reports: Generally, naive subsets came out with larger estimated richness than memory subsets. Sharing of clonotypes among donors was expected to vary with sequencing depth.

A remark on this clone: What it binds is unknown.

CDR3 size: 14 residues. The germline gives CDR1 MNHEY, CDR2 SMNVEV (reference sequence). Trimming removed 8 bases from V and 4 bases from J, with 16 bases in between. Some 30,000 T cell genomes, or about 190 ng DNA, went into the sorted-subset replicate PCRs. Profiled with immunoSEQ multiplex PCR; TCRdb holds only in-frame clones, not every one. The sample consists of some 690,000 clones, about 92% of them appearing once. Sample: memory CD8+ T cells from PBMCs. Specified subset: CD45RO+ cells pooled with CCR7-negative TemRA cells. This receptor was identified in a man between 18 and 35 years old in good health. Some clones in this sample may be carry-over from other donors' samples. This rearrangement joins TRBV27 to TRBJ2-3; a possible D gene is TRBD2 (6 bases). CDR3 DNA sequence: TGTGCCAGCGTGCGGAGGGTTGGCGCAGATACGCAGTATTTT. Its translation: CASVRRVGADTQYF.